This entry lists 27 T cell receptor beta chains sequenced from one sample in a study of cytomegalovirus exposure and HLA in healthy donors. 13 Jbeta primers and 60 Vbeta primers were used for the PCR. Profiling relied on immunoSEQ multiplex PCR, and the TCRdb table lists in-frame clones only, not all of them. The profile shows over 65,000 clones, approximately 72% of them singletons. The sequencing sample was made of PBMCs. Source of these receptors: a woman aged 25 to 45 in good health and CMV-seropositive.

The J gene is TRBJ2-1, the V gene TRBV27; TRBD2 matches 7 bases. Germline CDR1 reads MNHEY; CDR2 reads SMNVEV (reference sequence). Trimming took 4 bases from V and 8 from J; bases not matched to a gene: 11. The CDR3 extends over 15 amino acids. For the CDR3, the DNA is TGTGCCAGCAGTTACCCGGCTAGCGGCAGCGATGAGCAGTTCTTC. Its protein product is CASSYPASGSDEQFF.

The genes are TRBV19 and TRBJ1-1; no definite D call. Germline V gene lookup returns CDR1 LNHDA and CDR2 SQIVND (reference sequence). V shed 6 bases and J shed 3 bases, with 14 bases lying between them. This CDR3 comprises 14 residues. This CDR3 is CASRPRAPDTEAFF. The CDR3 bases are TGTGCCAGTAGGCCGAGGGCCCCTGACACTGAAGCTTTCTTT.

In regard to this clone: This CDR3 fails to terminate in the conserved phenylalanine or tryptophan, so it likely reflects a read error. The DNA is left out, because the CDR3 cannot be placed on it with certainty; the CDR3 is given as TCRdb lists it. CDR3 sequence: CASRGGERG. V is TRBV12-2 and J is TRBJ1-1. TRBV12-2 is termed a pseudogene. Including both end residues, the CDR3 is 9 amino acids long.

The chain joins TRBV11-2 to TRBJ1-5; weak D call: TRBD1 (6 bases). Germline CDR1 SGHAT, CDR2 FQNNGV. The V end was cut by 8 bases, the J end by 3 bases, with 20 bases between. The CDR3 is 16 residues long. This CDR3 is CASLMGPGQTNQPQHF. In nucleotides, the CDR3 is TGTGCCAGCCTAATGGGGCCGGGACAAACCAATCAGCCCCAGCATTTT.

The chain combines TRBV29-1 with TRBJ2-1, with 9 positions matching TRBD2. Per germline, CDR1 SQVTM and CDR2 ANQGSEA. This CDR3 region has 17 residues. Unmatched junction bases numbered 8, after V lost 0 bases and J lost 2 bases. The CDR3 DNA follows: TGCAGCGTTGAAGACGTTAGCGGGAGTAGGGCCTACAATGAGCAGTTCTTC. Its translation: CSVEDVSGSRAYNEQFF.

CDR3 bases: TGCAGCGTCGACGGGACTAGCGGGACTAGCACAGATACGCAGTATTTT. Translated, it gives CSVDGTSGTSTDTQYF. This rearrangement joins TRBV29-1 to TRBJ2-3; 13 nucleotides match TRBD2. After removal of 6 bases from V and 0 bases from J, the junction contained 6 bases not matched to a gene. Germline CDR1 is SQVTM and CDR2 is ANQGSEA. The CDR3 length is 16 residues.

The V gene is TRBV5-4, the J gene TRBJ2-2, with D tentatively TRBD1 (7 bases). V gave up 4 bases and J gave up 1 base, with 20 bases separating them. Germline CDR1 reads SGHNT; CDR2 reads YYREEE (reference sequence). This CDR3 has 18 amino acids. CDR3 region: CASSDPRNRGLNTGELFF. DNA of the CDR3: TGTGCCAGCAGCGATCCACGGAACAGGGGACTGAACACCGGGGAGCTGTTTTTT.

This clone has more than one count but fewer than ten. V usage is TRBV5-1 and J usage is TRBJ2-5, with 10 nucleotides matching TRBD1. The CDR3 has 16 amino acids. The ends lost 4 bases at V and 5 bases at J; junction bases unmatched: 11. Germline V gene sequence: CDR1 SGHRS, CDR2 YFSETQ. The CDR3 coding sequence is TGCGCCAGCAGCCAGGGGACAGGGGTTGCGGGGGAGACCCAGTACTTC. Translated, it gives CASSQGTGVAGETQYF.

This chain links TRBV11-2 with TRBJ1-4; 9 positions agree with TRBD1. This CDR3 contains 15 residues. V was pared by 5 bases and J by 8 bases, with 9 bases of the junction left unmatched. Germline lookup yields CDR1 SGHAT and CDR2 FQNNGV. The chain's CDR3 is CASSPRGQGSEKLFF. The CDR3 bases are TGTGCCAGCAGCCCGCGGGGACAGGGAAGCGAAAAACTGTTTTTT. Filled out from reference TRBV11-2 and TRBJ1-4, the complete variable domain reads EAGVAQSPRYKIIEKRQSVAFWCNPISGHATLYWYQQILGQGPKLLIQFQNNGVVDDSQLPKDRFSAERLKGVDSTLKIQPAKLEDSAVYLCASSPRGQGSEKLFFGSGTQLSVL.

The chain has TRBV4-2 and TRBJ1-1, with D hard to call. The germline gives CDR1 LGHNA, CDR2 YNFKEQ. The CDR3 length is 15 residues. Trimming pared 3 bases from V and 1 base from J, leaving 12 bases between. CDR3 sequence (DNA): TGTGCCAGCAGCCACCCTGAGGCACAGAACACTGAAGCTTTCTTT. It codes for CASSHPEAQNTEAFF.

The rearrangement joins TRBV7-2 to TRBJ1-2; 9 bases are shared with TRBD1. The CDR3 loop spans 13 amino acids. CDR1 is SGHTA, CDR2 FQGNSA, per germline. Trimming removed 5 bases from V and 4 bases from J; junction bases left unmatched: 2. DNA for the CDR3: TGTGCCAGCAGCCCGACAGGGGGCTATGGCTACACCTTC. Amino acid sequence: CASSPTGGYGYTF.

This chain's CDR3 is CASSSGLAGHYEQYF. CDR3 nucleotide sequence: TGTGCCAGCAGTTCCGGACTAGCGGGGCACTACGAGCAGTACTTC. The chain joins TRBV13 to TRBJ2-7, with TRBD2 matching 12 bases. V shed 6 bases, J shed 3 bases, and the junction held 6 bases outside the gene matches. The length of the CDR3 is 15 residues. Germline CDR1 is PRHDT and CDR2 is FYEKMQ (reference sequence).

This clone was seen more than once but under ten times. The chain recombines TRBV2 with TRBJ2-7, with a possible D match to TRBD2 (5 bases). V gave up 4 bases and J gave up 5 bases, with 18 bases separating them. The germline gives CDR1 SNHLY, CDR2 FYNNEI. The CDR3 extends over 15 amino acids. The CDR3 DNA follows: TGTGCCAGCAGTGGTGTAGGGAGTATAAGAGACGAGCAGTACTTC. Its translation: CASSGVGSIRDEQYF.

The V call is TRBV7-8, the J call TRBJ2-7; the D gene is possibly TRBD2 (6 bases). V dropped 5 bases and J dropped 5 bases, with 10 bases sitting between them. Germline values: CDR1 SGHVS, CDR2 FQNEAQ. The CDR3 extends over 12 amino acids. The CDR3 DNA follows: TGTGCCAGCAGCGAGCCGGGAGACGAGCAGTACTTC. Translated: CASSEPGDEQYF. The entire variable domain, with the rest obtained from reference TRBV7-8 and TRBJ2-7, is as follows: GAGVSQSPRYKVAKRGQDVALRCDPISGHVSLFWYQQALGQGPEFLTYFQNEAQLDKSGLPSDRFFAERPEGSVSTLKIQRTQQEDSAVYLCASSEPGDEQYFGPGTRLTVT.

This chain links TRBV15 with TRBJ2-7; the match to TRBD1 covers 7 bases. Germline loops: CDR1 LNHNV, CDR2 YYDKDF (reference sequence). With 1 base clipped from V and 6 bases from J, the junction kept 9 bases outside the gene matches. CDR3 length equals 15 residues. The CDR3 reads CATSRGKGQLFEQYF. For the CDR3, the DNA is TGTGCCACCAGCAGAGGAAAGGGACAGCTGTTCGAGCAGTACTTC.

The chain couples TRBV5-6 to TRBJ1-2; the match to TRBD1 covers 11 bases. The trim removed 3 bases at V and 5 bases at J, leaving 6 bases unmatched. The CDR3 contains 15 residues. Germline values: CDR1 SGHDT, CDR2 YYEEEE. The CDR3 protein is CASSSGTGGGYGYTF. The CDR3 coding sequence is TGTGCCAGCAGCTCCGGGACAGGGGGAGGGTATGGCTACACCTTC. The whole variable domain, filled in from reference TRBV5-6 and TRBJ1-2, reads DAGVTQSPTHLIKTRGQQVTLRCSPKSGHDTVSWYQQALGQGPQFIFQYYEEEERQRGNFPDRFSGHQFPNYSSELNVNALLLGDSALYLCASSSGTGGGYGYTFGSGTRLTVV.

The rearrangement uses TRBV15 and TRBJ1-1, with 7 bases identical to TRBD1. Germline loops: CDR1 LNHNV, CDR2 YYDKDF (reference sequence). This CDR3 region has 16 residues. V gave up 1 base and J gave up 5 bases; unmatched junction bases: 10. CDR3 DNA sequence: TGTGCCACCAGCAGAGGGAAGACAGGGTTGGAAACTGAAGCTTTCTTT. Translating gives CATSRGKTGLETEAFF.

V usage is TRBV7-8 and J usage is TRBJ2-1; 12 bases align to TRBD2. J lost 4 bases, V lost 5 bases, and 6 bases had no gene match. Germline V CDR1 and CDR2: SGHVS, FQNEAQ. The CDR3 runs 16 residues. CDR3 in DNA: TGTGCCAGCAGCCCCCGGACTAGCGGGATTTACAATGAGCAGTTCTTC. Amino acids: CASSPRTSGIYNEQFF.

The V call is TRBV4-3, the J call TRBJ1-2, with no clear D. Trimming took 4 bases from V and 0 from J, leaving 6 bases between them. Per the germline V gene, CDR1 is LGHNA and CDR2 is YSLEER. There are 13 residues in the CDR3. CDR3 sequence: CASSPSPNYGYTF. As DNA, the CDR3 is TGCGCCAGCAGCCCCTCCCCTAACTATGGCTACACCTTC.

This clone has a handful of counts. In DNA form, the CDR3 reads TGTGCCAGCAGCTTGGGAGTTCTAGCCTACGAGCAGTACTTC. It translates to CASSLGVLAYEQYF. This chain joins TRBV5-6 and TRBJ2-7; D unclear. This CDR3 has 14 amino acids. The V gene lost 0 bases and the J gene lost 2 bases, with 9 bases spanning the gap. The germline CDR1 and CDR2 sequences are SGHDT and YYEEEE.

The chain couples TRBV11-2 to TRBJ2-1; TRBD2 matches at 13 bases. The V segment lost 5 bases and the J segment 0 bases; nucleotides outside the gene matches: 7. The V gene's germline CDR1 is SGHAT and CDR2 FQNNGV. The CDR3 spans 18 residues. The CDR3 DNA reads TGTGCCAGCAGCCCGGGACTAGCGGGACCTAGCTCCTACAATGAGCAGTTCTTC. Its translation is CASSPGLAGPSSYNEQFF. The variable domain in full, with the rest retrieved from reference TRBV11-2 and TRBJ2-1, is EAGVAQSPRYKIIEKRQSVAFWCNPISGHATLYWYQQILGQGPKLLIQFQNNGVVDDSQLPKDRFSAERLKGVDSTLKIQPAKLEDSAVYLCASSPGLAGPSSYNEQFFGPGTRLTVL.

This rearrangement joins TRBV29-1 to TRBJ2-7, with 7 nucleotides matching TRBD2. This CDR3 contains 14 residues. V lost 3 bases to trimming and J lost 2 bases; unmatched junction nucleotides: 7. Germline V gene data show CDR1 as SQVTM and CDR2 as ANQGSEA. The CDR3 spells CSVDLGRATYEQYF. DNA of the CDR3: TGCAGCGTTGATTTGGGGAGGGCCACCTACGAGCAGTACTTC.

This chain uses TRBV15 with TRBJ2-5; 8 nucleotides align to TRBD2. J lost 4 bases, V lost 5 bases, and 3 bases had no gene match. The germline gives CDR1 LNHNV, CDR2 YYDKDF (reference sequence). This CDR3 is 13 amino acids long. Here the CDR3 reads CATSGLAGETQYF. In DNA form, the CDR3 reads TGTGCCACCAGCGGCCTAGCGGGAGAGACCCAGTACTTC.

V gene TRBV9 combines with J gene TRBJ1-3; 8 bases are shared with TRBD1. The germline CDR1 and CDR2 sequences are SGDLS and YYNGEE. The junction had 7 bases not matched to a gene; V was cut back by 3 bases and J by 8 bases. This CDR3 contains 14 residues. The CDR3 nucleotides read TGTGCCAGCAGCGGCAGGGGGCGCGGGGACACCATATATTTT. It specifies CASSGRGRGDTIYF.

V is TRBV5-5 and J is TRBJ1-1, with no clear D. Germline CDR1 and CDR2: SGHKS and YYEKEE (reference sequence). V was clipped by 1 base and J by 3 bases, with 13 bases between them. The CDR3 contains 15 residues. The CDR3 DNA reads as TGTGCCAGCAGCTTGCACACACGATTCGACACTGAAGCTTTCTTT. The encoded protein is CASSLHTRFDTEAFF.

The rearrangement links TRBV6-5 to TRBJ2-6; D is unclear. V gave up 4 bases and J gave up 0 bases, with 10 bases separating them. Germline-derived CDR1 and CDR2 are MNHEY and SVGAGI. The CDR3 runs to 16 residues. CDR3 DNA sequence: TGTGCCAGCAGTTCTCTAGTGGGCTCTGGGGCCAACGTCCTGACTTTC. It codes for CASSSLVGSGANVLTF.

V gene TRBV2 combines with J gene TRBJ1-2; D might be TRBD1 (6 bases). V dropped 6 bases and J dropped 7 bases, with 15 bases sitting between them. The CDR3 totals 13 residues. Germline CDR1 reads SNHLY; CDR2 reads FYNNEI. The CDR3 here is CASSRPRGGGYTF. CDR3 coding DNA: TGTGCCAGCAGCCGCCCCCGAGGGGGTGGCTACACCTTC.